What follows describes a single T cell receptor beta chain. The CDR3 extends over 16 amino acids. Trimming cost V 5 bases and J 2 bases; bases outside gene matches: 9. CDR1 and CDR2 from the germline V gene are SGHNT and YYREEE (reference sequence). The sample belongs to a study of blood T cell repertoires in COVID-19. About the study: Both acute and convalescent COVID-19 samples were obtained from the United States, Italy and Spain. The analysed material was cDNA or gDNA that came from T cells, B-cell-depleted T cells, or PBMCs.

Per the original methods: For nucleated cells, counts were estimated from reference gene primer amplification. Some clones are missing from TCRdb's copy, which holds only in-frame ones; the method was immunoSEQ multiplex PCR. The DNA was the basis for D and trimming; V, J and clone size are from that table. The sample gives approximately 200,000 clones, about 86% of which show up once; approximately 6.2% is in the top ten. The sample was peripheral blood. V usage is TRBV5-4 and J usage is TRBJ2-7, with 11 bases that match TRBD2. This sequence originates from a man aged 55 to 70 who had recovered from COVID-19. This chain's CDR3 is CASRSGTSGSAYEQYF. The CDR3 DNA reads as TGTGCCAGCAGATCCGGGACTAGCGGTTCTGCCTACGAGCAGTACTTC. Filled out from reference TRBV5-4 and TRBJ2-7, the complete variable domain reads ETGVTQSPTHLIKTRGQQVTLRCSSQSGHNTVSWYQQALGQGPQFIFQYYREEENGRGNFPPRFSGLQFPNYSSELNVNALELDDSALYLCASRSGTSGSAYEQYFGPGTRLTVT.